The next 11 T cell receptor beta chains were all read from a single sample in a study of beta chain features in type 1 diabetes. cDNA synthesis used the whole RNA isolate, giving expressed TCRB sequences. TCRdb keeps only in-frame clones here, not all; method: immunoSEQ multiplex PCR. The sample contains 900,000 or so clones, around a sixth of which appear only once. Material for sequencing was naive CD4+ T cells from blood. The receptor source for this set is a woman aged 18-29 years in good health.

The sample holds a few counts of this clone. Other DNA variants within this sample encode the same CDR3. This rearrangement joins TRBV7-2 to TRBJ2-7; D remains ambiguous. The germline CDR1 and CDR2 sequences are SGHTA and FQGNSA. This CDR3 has 13 residues. Trimming took off 1 base at V and 1 base at J, with 5 bases between the two ends. The CDR3 here is CASSLERSYEQYF. CDR3 sequence (DNA): TGTGCCAGCAGCTTAGAACGGTCCTACGAGCAGTACTTC. Variable domain in full (rest from reference TRBV7-2 and TRBJ2-7): GAGVSQSPSNKVTEKGKDVELRCDPISGHTALYWYRQSLGQGLEFLIYFQGNSAPDKSGLPSDRFSAERTGGSVSTLTIQRTQQEDSAVYLCASSLERSYEQYFGPGTRLTVT.

This clone was seen only a few times. This chain joins TRBV28 and TRBJ1-2, with D perhaps matching TRBD1 (5 bases). Germline CDR1 is MDHEN and CDR2 is SYDVKM. The CDR3 extends over 13 amino acids. V was cut by 6 bases and J by 4 bases, with 12 bases left in between. The CDR3 DNA follows: TGTGCCAGCAGCCCCGGGGGGGTCTATGGCTACACCTTC. Its protein product is CASSPGGVYGYTF.

This clone has only a few counts. Other DNA sequences in this sample translate to the same CDR3. CDR3 in amino acids: CASSLGTGIYGYTF. As DNA, the CDR3 is TGTGCCAGCAGTTTAGGTACGGGAATCTATGGCTACACCTTC. This sequence joins TRBV28 and TRBJ1-2, with D uncertain. This CDR3 is 14 amino acids long. Trimming pared 2 bases from V and 4 bases from J, leaving 11 bases between. Germline V gene lookup returns CDR1 MDHEN and CDR2 SYDVKM.

CDR3: CASSQLAGVADTQYF. The CDR3 DNA follows: TGTGCCAGCAGTCAACTAGCGGGAGTGGCAGATACGCAGTATTTT. This rearrangement joins TRBV2 to TRBJ2-3; 11 nucleotides agree with TRBD2. V dropped 5 bases and J dropped 4; count of bases not matched to a gene: 5. In germline, CDR1 is SNHLY, CDR2 FYNNEI. The CDR3 extends over 15 amino acids.

V gene TRBV28 combines with J gene TRBJ2-1; D not certain. The germline V gene encodes CDR1 MDHEN and CDR2 SYDVKM. CDR3 length: 16 residues. Trimming removed 6 bases at V and 0 bases at J, with 15 bases between. This chain's CDR3 is CASSQETPRSYNEQFF. The DNA for the CDR3 is TGTGCCAGCAGCCAGGAAACCCCCCGCTCCTACAATGAGCAGTTCTTC.

The chain joins TRBV21-1 to TRBJ2-7; the table names TRBD1, a call not compared with the DNA. TRBV21-1 is classified as a pseudogene. The CDR3 sequence is 13 residues long. The CDR3 DNA reads as TGTGCCAGCAGCAAAGACGACAGGGGTAAGCAGTACTTC. It translates to CASSKDDRGKQYF.

This clone was seen a few times. Other DNA sequences in the same sample also yield this CDR3. This chain connects TRBV7-9 to TRBJ2-3; possibly TRBD1 or TRBD2 for D (5 bases each). Germline V gene sequence: CDR1 SEHNR, CDR2 FQNEAQ (reference sequence). The length of the CDR3 is 15 residues. Trimming took 1 base from V and 2 from J, leaving 10 bases between them. The CDR3 loop is CASSLGQGTTDTQYF. The CDR3 DNA sequence: TGTGCCAGCAGCTTAGGGCAAGGGACCACAGATACGCAGTATTTT.

CDR3 coding DNA: TGTGCCAGCAGCTTAGGAATAGGGGCCACAGATACGCAGTATTTT. The encoded protein is CASSLGIGATDTQYF. This sequence joins TRBV7-2 and TRBJ2-3, with D possibly matching TRBD1 (5 bases). In germline, CDR1 is SGHTA, CDR2 FQGNSA. This CDR3 is 15 amino acids long. The V end was cut by 1 base, the J end by 2 bases, with 10 bases between.

Concerning this clone: A junction boundary mismatches the germline segment, possibly from a read error. The chain is built from TRBV4-2 and TRBJ2-7, with 8 bases matching TRBD1. CDR1 and CDR2 from the germline V gene are LGHNA and YNFKEQ. The CDR3 has 16 amino acids. CDR3 nucleotides: TGTGCCAGCAGCCAAGTAACGACAGGGGAAGCCTACGAGCAGTGCTTC. Its protein product is CASSQVTTGEAYEQCF.

Only a few counts were recorded for this clone. The CDR3 nucleotides are TGTGCCAGCAGCTTAGACCAAGTCTACGAGCAGTACTTC. Translated, it gives CASSLDQVYEQYF. The J gene is TRBJ2-7, the V gene TRBV7-2; D not certain. This CDR3 spans 13 amino acids. V was trimmed by 1 base and J by 3 bases, leaving 7 bases between them. The germline V gene encodes CDR1 SGHTA and CDR2 FQGNSA.

This rearrangement joins TRBV7-2 to TRBJ2-5; 7 bases fit TRBD2. This CDR3 region has 15 residues. Germline-derived CDR1 and CDR2 are SGHTA and FQGNSA. Trimming removed 5 bases from V and 3 bases from J; junction bases left unmatched: 9. The CDR3 loop is CASSDRVAGEETQYF. The CDR3 DNA reads TGTGCCAGCAGCGATCGGGTGGCGGGAGAAGAGACCCAGTACTTC.